Below, 9 T cell receptor beta chains from the same sample are listed, as sequenced in a study of blood T cell repertoires in COVID-19. Only in-frame clones appear in the TCRdb table, and some are missing; sequencing was by immunoSEQ multiplex PCR. The top ten clones hold around 2.1% of a sample with around 280,000 clones, roughly 86% of them seen once. Sequencing was carried out using peripheral blood. Source of these receptors: a woman aged 25 to 45 who had recovered from COVID-19.

This sequence joins TRBV6-5 and TRBJ1-2; unclear D gene. The CDR3 runs 13 residues. V lost 2 bases to trimming and J lost 4 bases, with 8 bases between them. In germline, CDR1 is MNHEY, CDR2 SVGAGI. The CDR3 reads CASSYRASYGYTF. CDR3 DNA: TGTGCCAGCAGTTACCGCGCATCCTATGGCTACACCTTC.

CDR3 nucleotides: TGCAGCGTGGCGACGGGTACGCAGTATTTT. Protein sequence: CSVATGTQYF. V and J are TRBV29-1 and TRBJ2-3; D gene unclear. CDR1 is SQVTM and CDR2 is ANQGSEA in the germline V gene. The V end was cut by 6 bases, the J end by 8 bases, with 9 bases between. The CDR3 sequence is 10 residues long.

The chain joins TRBV19 to TRBJ1-1, with a possible D match to TRBD1 (5 bases). This CDR3 is 16 amino acids long. Germline V lookup: CDR1 LNHDA, CDR2 SQIVND (reference sequence). With 3 bases removed from V and 0 bases from J, the gap between germline ends came to 14 bases. CDR3: CASSMRPTELNTEAFF. In DNA, the CDR3 is TGTGCCAGTAGTATGCGACCGACAGAATTGAACACTGAAGCTTTCTTT. The whole variable domain, filled in from reference TRBV19 and TRBJ1-1, reads DGGITQSPKYLFRKEGQNVTLSCEQNLNHDAMYWYRQDPGQGLRLIYYSQIVNDFQKGDIAEGYSVSREKKESFPLTVTSAQKNPTAFYLCASSMRPTELNTEAFFGQGTRLTVV.

The chain is built from TRBV6-1 and TRBJ2-3; perhaps TRBD2 as D (6 bases). Germline V lookup: CDR1 MNHNS, CDR2 SASEGT. This CDR3 has 15 residues. The V end lost 2 bases, the J end lost 0 bases, and 9 bases lay between the germline ends. The CDR3 region has the DNA TGTGCCAGCAGTGAAATAAGCGGGAGCACAGATACGCAGTATTTT. Translated, it gives CASSEISGSTDTQYF.

This chain joins TRBV7-9 and TRBJ2-7; maybe TRBD1 (5 bases). Looked up from germline, CDR1 is SEHNR and CDR2 is FQNEAQ (reference sequence). CDR3 length equals 14 residues. Trimming cost V 1 base and J 3 bases, with 10 bases left between them. CDR3 sequence: CASSLVGAGYEQYF. CDR3 bases: TGTGCCAGCAGCTTAGTAGGGGCAGGCTACGAGCAGTACTTC.

The chain couples TRBV5-6 to TRBJ2-7; TRBD2 matches 10 bases. CDR1 is SGHDT, CDR2 YYEEEE, per germline. The CDR3 is 16 residues long. V gave up 0 bases and J gave up 2 bases; unmatched junction bases: 5. As DNA, the CDR3 is TGTGCCAGCAGCTTGGTATATAGCGGGAGGCCCTACGAGCAGTACTTC. Protein: CASSLVYSGRPYEQYF.

The chain joins TRBV2 to TRBJ2-4, with D possibly being TRBD1 (5 bases). Trimming removed 7 bases from V and 5 bases from J, with 9 bases in between. The CDR3 runs 12 residues. Germline assignment: CDR1 SNHLY and CDR2 FYNNEI. The CDR3 sequence is CASNTGQNIQYF. CDR3 nucleotide sequence: TGTGCCAGCAATACAGGACAAAACATTCAGTACTTC. The whole variable domain, remainder taken from reference TRBV2 and TRBJ2-4, is EPEVTQTPSHQVTQMGQEVILRCVPISNHLYFYWYRQILGQKVEFLVSFYNNEISEKSEIFDDQFSVERPDGSNFTLKIRSTKLEDSAMYFCASNTGQNIQYFGAGTRLSVL.

The rearrangement links TRBV16 to TRBJ1-3; the D gene is possibly TRBD1 (6 bases). The CDR3 is 17 residues long. In germline, CDR1 is KGHSY, CDR2 FQNENV. Between the trimmed V and J ends, which lost 0 bases and 4 bases, there was a span of 16 bases. CDR3 loop: CASSQSPGGGPGNTIYF. CDR3 coding DNA: TGTGCCAGCAGCCAATCGCCCGGCGGGGGGCCAGGAAACACCATATATTTT.

The chain joins TRBV27 to TRBJ1-1; TRBD1 is a possible D gene (6 bases). The V end lost 3 bases, the J end lost 0 bases, and 14 bases lay between the germline ends. The CDR3 has 16 amino acids. Germline CDR1 MNHEY, CDR2 SMNVEV (reference sequence). Here the CDR3 reads CASSLSGVGMNTEAFF. CDR3 sequence (DNA): TGTGCCAGCAGTTTGTCAGGGGTGGGCATGAACACTGAAGCTTTCTTT.